This TCR beta chain was documented in a study of T cells after posttransplantation cyclophosphamide (TCRdb year 2016). With respect to the entire study: Using TRB sequencing, the study followed how the T cell repertoire reconstituted after myeloablative bone marrow transplantation in which posttransplantation cyclophosphamide served as GVHD prophylaxis. Samples from 35 to 45 PTCy-treated patients, along with samples from about 16 of their related bone marrow donors, underwent antigen receptor sequencing. TRB sequencing was performed on blood from all 35 or so PTCy patients with 1-year posttransplant specimens. In 3 patients, TRB sequencing was also performed on up to 3 more blood samples taken 2 to 5.2 years after transplant, and in 4 patients, pretransplant blood was also TRB-sequenced. TRA and TRB clonality were tightly correlated in roughly ten samples, so subsequent TCR analyses focused on TRB only. Public TRB sequences were checked against a database of over 3,000 sequences associated with responses to pathogens, tumor antigens, self-antigens and alloantigens. Overall results and qualifications from the work: Across the 35 to 55 patients, TRB clonality was highly associated with recipient CMV seropositivity and CMV reactivation, and diversity with PTCy was similar to that in the CNI/methotrexate controls. Donor-recipient similarity was low at 1-2 months but increased during the first year, and donor CD8+ memory clones often dominated later blood repertoires. The TRB repertoires of T cells infiltrating skin or GI tract showed only limited overlap with the TRB repertoires of T cells in blood.

The germline V gene specifies LGHNA as CDR1 and YSLEER as CDR2. Trimming takes 3 bases from V and 4 bases from J, and the germline ends sit 28 bases apart. From the cysteine through the phenylalanine, the CDR3 covers 20 amino acids. The kept DNA is CDR3 alone, 60 bases in frame from the first base. The sample's treatment or condition, from its label and the paper: high-dose cyclophosphamide on days +3 and +4 as single-agent GVHD prophylaxis. PTCy patients received busulfan and fludarabine conditioning, a related or unrelated marrow graft, and cyclophosphamide on days +3 and +4. PTCy-treated patients came from a prospective multi-institutional clinical trial. Mononuclear cells from peripheral blood and bone marrow were separated by Ficoll-Hypaque density centrifugation and then cryopreserved. TRB sequencing was run on genomic DNA with either the immunoSEQ assay at survey resolution or the hsTCRB kit. On the authors' methods: The immunoSEQ software handled the initial read processing, while the LymphoSeq R package was used for the repertoire analyses. Clonality was computed as 1 minus normalized Shannon entropy; Gini coefficient was also calculated for each TRB dataset. To infer phenotypes in unsorted samples, TRB sequences from sorted subsets of the recipient or donor were mapped onto unsorted samples from the same recipient. Held by TCRdb, this immuneACCESS table contains in-frame sequences only and omits some clones. Under half of the omission traces to an unresolved V gene where checked; the cause of the rest is unknown. V and J calls and clone size follow that table, whereas D and trimming were derived from the DNA. The sample has tens of thousands of clones on record, 85% to 90% of them singletons. The top ten clonotypes cover over 10% of the sample.

Turning to this clone: It lacks a known antigen. No clone much larger than this one lies a single base away; base qualities are absent.

The sequence came from a female patient younger than 45 who received an allogeneic stem cell transplant from an unrelated donor, was CMV-positive, and had no GVHD. After transplantation, some T cells may belong to the graft donor instead of the recipient. The sequence joins TRBV4-3 to TRBJ1-3, with no confidently assigned D gene. The starting material was PBMCs, obtained after allogeneic stem cell transplant with posttransplant cyclophosphamide. This receptor has the CDR3 CASSHLASLLSVLGGNTIYF. The DNA is TGCGCCAGCAGCCACTTAGCTAGCCTGCTTTCGGTTCTCGGGGGAAACACCATATATTTT.